The 15 T cell receptor beta chains below all came from one sample that was sequenced in a study of Graves' ophthalmopathy and Graves' hyperthyroidism. The authors amplified TCR beta CDR3 regions from RNA transcripts. Second-round multiplex PCR came after first-round RT-PCR with HTBI primers. One entry per CDR3 protein, called by TCRdb with MiXCR from the multiplex PCR reads. The data show about 240,000 distinct CDR3 sequences, approximately 42% seen once. Sequenced material: peripheral blood. Receptors originate from an adult man with Graves' ophthalmopathy.

V is TRBV29-1 and J is TRBJ1-4, with D perhaps matching TRBD1 (5 bases). The CDR3 consists of 14 residues. CDR1 is SQVTM, CDR2 ANQGSEA, per germline. The V end lost 7 bases, the J end lost 7 bases, and 19 bases lay between the germline ends. CDR3 loop: CSGGGDPKGEKLFF. Here the CDR3 DNA reads TGCAGCGGGGGGGGTGACCCCAAAGGTGAAAAACTGTTTTTT.

The chain carries TRBV2 and TRBJ1-6, with D possibly TRBD1 on 5 matching bases. The CDR3 is 14 amino acids. Germline values: CDR1 SNHLY, CDR2 FYNNEI. The V end was cut by 4 bases, the J end by 3 bases, with 7 bases between. CDR3 residues: CASSGQNYNSPLHF. The CDR3 region has the DNA TGTGCCAGCAGTGGACAGAACTATAATTCACCCCTCCACTTT. Full variable domain (remainder filled in from reference TRBV2 and TRBJ1-6): EPEVTQTPSHQVTQMGQEVILRCVPISNHLYFYWYRQILGQKVEFLVSFYNNEISEKSEIFDDQFSVERPDGSNFTLKIRSTKLEDSAMYFCASSGQNYNSPLHFGNGTRLTVT.

This clonotype was seen many times. The rearrangement uses TRBV7-9 and TRBJ2-5; D is unresolved. V lost 8 bases and J lost 5, with 9 bases in between. The CDR3 is 11 amino acids. The germline V gene has CDR1 SEHNR and CDR2 FQNEAQ (reference sequence). In DNA, the CDR3 is TGTGCCAGCTGGAGTGAGGAGACCCAGTACTTC. Translation gives CASWSEETQYF.

Regarding this clonotype: At one end the junction does not follow the germline gene, possibly because of a read error. The V gene is TRBV10-3, the J gene TRBJ2-2; 12 bases map to TRBD2. This CDR3 is built from 16 residues. CDR1 and CDR2 (germline): ENHRY, SYGVKD. The CDR3 sequence is CASSEGLAGITGELFF. The CDR3, as DNA: TGTGCCAGCAGTGAAGGACTAGCGGGGATCACCGGGGAGCTGTTTTTT.

In nucleotides, the CDR3 is TGTGCCACCGTAGATAGGGGTGGCGAGACCCAGTACTTC. It is translated as CATVDRGGETQYF. V usage is TRBV10-3 and J usage is TRBJ2-5; possible D gene TRBD1, 5 bases. The germline CDR1 and CDR2 sequences are ENHRY and SYGVKD. V was cut by 10 bases and J by 5 bases, with 17 bases left in between. The length of the CDR3 is 13 residues.

J is TRBJ2-7 and V is TRBV9; TRBD2 matches at 7 bases. CDR3 length: 15 residues. Germline CDR1 and CDR2: SGDLS and YYNGEE. V gave up 2 bases and J gave up 3 bases; unmatched junction bases: 8. This chain's CDR3 is CASSVSWGGGYEQYF. The CDR3 region has the DNA TGTGCCAGCAGCGTGTCTTGGGGGGGAGGCTACGAGCAGTACTTC.

This clonotype was detected a few times. The chain links TRBV20-1 to TRBJ1-2; maybe TRBD1 (5 bases). The V and J ends lost 4 bases and 4 bases respectively, with 16 bases between them. Germline CDR1 DFQATT, CDR2 SNEGSKA (reference sequence). The CDR3 is 14 residues long. CDR3 in amino acids: CSAMVGTDAYGYTF. The CDR3 DNA sequence: TGCAGTGCTATGGTGGGGACGGACGCCTATGGCTACACCTTC.

The genes are TRBV7-2 and TRBJ2-7; the match to TRBD1 covers 8 bases. Looked up from germline, CDR1 is SGHTA and CDR2 is FQGNSA. The CDR3 length is 14 residues. The V and J ends lost 2 bases and 4 bases, in that order; junction bases with no gene match: 4. The CDR3 nucleotides are TGTGCCAGCAGCTTATTCGGGACAGGTTACGAGCAGTACTTC. Translation gives CASSLFGTGYEQYF.

This clonotype was detected ten times or more. The chain uses TRBV4-2 and TRBJ1-1, with 7 bases lining up with TRBD1. The junction had 9 bases not matched to a gene; V was cut back by 3 bases and J by 2 bases. Germline values: CDR1 LGHNA, CDR2 YNFKEQ. CDR3 length: 16 amino acids. CDR3 bases: TGTGCCAGCAGCCACCTTGGTGGGACAGCTAACACTGAAGCTTTCTTT. Translating it yields CASSHLGGTANTEAFF.

This clonotype showed up just a few times. This chain connects TRBV19 to TRBJ1-5; possibly TRBD1 for D (6 bases). Trimming took 3 bases from V and 6 from J, leaving 9 bases between them. This CDR3 is 13 amino acids long. Per the germline V gene, CDR1 is LNHDA and CDR2 is SQIVND (reference sequence). The CDR3 DNA reads TGTGCCAGTAGTATCAGGGGTGGTCAGCCCCAGCATTTT. The encoded protein is CASSIRGGQPQHF.

This clonotype has a handful of counts. The J gene is TRBJ1-1, the V gene TRBV20-1, with D uncertain. The CDR3 is made up of 14 amino acids. Trimming took 1 base from V and 1 from J, leaving 10 bases between them. CDR1 and CDR2 (germline): DFQATT, SNEGSKA (reference sequence). The CDR3 nucleotides read TGCAGTGCTAGAGTTGGGTTATGGAACACTGAAGCTTTCTTT. Its protein product is CSARVGLWNTEAFF.

The chain employs TRBV7-2 and TRBJ2-7; the D is unclear. CDR1 and CDR2 from the germline V gene are SGHTA and FQGNSA. V lost 4 bases to trimming and J lost 0 bases, with 7 bases between them. The CDR3 has 13 amino acids. The CDR3 nucleotides are TGTGCCAGCAGCTCCGATCTCTCCTACGAGCAGTACTTC. Encoded protein: CASSSDLSYEQYF.

This clonotype was counted many times. A much larger clone lies a single base off, so this may be a read error. This chain uses TRBV25-1 with TRBJ1-2, with D possibly TRBD1 on 6 matching bases. The CDR3 loop spans 11 amino acids. CDR1 is MGHDK and CDR2 is SYGVNS in the germline V gene. V lost 6 bases and J lost 6, with 8 bases in between. CDR3 amino acids: CASSYRDGYTF. In DNA, the CDR3 is TGTGCCAGCAGCTACAGGGATGGCTACACCTTC.

As regards this clonotype: A junction boundary mismatches the germline segment, possibly from a read error. The chain combines TRBV29-1 with TRBJ1-1, with 10 bases matching TRBD1. Germline V gene sequence: CDR1 SQVTM, CDR2 ANQGSEA. The CDR3 length is 13 residues. The CDR3 loop reads CSADGTGATGAFF. For the CDR3, the DNA is TGCAGCGCTGACGGGACAGGGGCCACTGGAGCTTTCTTT.

Comment on this clonotype: A read error may produce the germline difference seen at one junction end. This sequence joins TRBV10-3 and TRBJ1-1; TRBD1 is a possible D gene (6 bases). The CDR3 loop spans 14 amino acids. The germline CDR1 and CDR2 sequences are ENHRY and SYGVKD. The CDR3: CASSYEGGKTEAFF. The CDR3 DNA follows: TGTGCCAGCAGTTACGAGGGGGGTAAGACTGAAGCTTTCTTT.